The 5 T cell receptor beta chains reported below all come from one sample, sequenced in a study of T cell responses to AZD1222 COVID-19 vaccine (dated by TCRdb to the early 2020s). This sample's time point label indicates: baseline before first vaccination. Sample treatment or condition, as interpreted from the label and publication: meningococcal conjugate vaccine given as trial control. Library prep was done by the immunoSEQ multiplex PCR assay. The table comes from immuneACCESS by way of TCRdb, which keeps in-frame sequences with V and J called. Part of the clones is missing from these tables; in studies checked, under half for an unresolved V gene and the rest for unknown reasons. The sample table shows under 70,000 clones, and around 74% are seen once. The ten largest clones add up to around 25% of the sample. Sequencing used peripheral blood, obtained on day 0 of MenACWY control vaccination. Receptors originate from an adult in good health.

The chain carries TRBV6-5 and TRBJ2-5, with D maybe TRBD2 (6 bases). Germline V CDR1 and CDR2: MNHEY, SVGAGI. The V end lost 6 bases, the J end lost 2 bases, and 13 bases lay between the germline ends. This CDR3 contains 14 residues. CDR3 loop: CASSVIGLQETQYF. CDR3 sequence (DNA): TGTGCCAGCAGCGTCATTGGACTACAAGAGACCCAGTACTTC.

This rearrangement joins TRBV7-2 to TRBJ2-5; no definite D call. Between the trimmed V and J ends, which lost 0 bases and 1 base, there was a span of 3 bases. Germline V gives CDR1 SGHTA, CDR2 FQGNSA. The CDR3 spans 13 residues. This chain's CDR3 is CASSLAAQETQYF. DNA of the CDR3: TGTGCCAGCAGCTTAGCGGCCCAAGAGACCCAGTACTTC.

This clone was detected a few times. The chain uses TRBV5-4 and TRBJ1-2; TRBD1 matches 7 bases. The germline V gene encodes CDR1 SGHNT and CDR2 YYREEE (reference sequence). The V and J ends lost 4 bases and 2 bases, in that order; junction bases with no gene match: 2. The CDR3 sequence is 13 residues long. In DNA, the CDR3 is TGTGCCAGCAGCCCGGGACAGAACTATGGCTACACCTTC. Its translation is CASSPGQNYGYTF.

DNA for the CDR3: TGTGCCAGCAGTTACTCGGGACAGGGGGCGGATGGCTACACCTTC. As protein: CASSYSGQGADGYTF. This chain uses TRBV6-5 with TRBJ1-2; 12 positions match TRBD1. The germline V gene has CDR1 MNHEY and CDR2 SVGAGI. CDR3 size: 15 residues. The V and J ends lost 0 bases and 6 bases, in that order; junction bases with no gene match: 2.

The V and J genes are TRBV20-1 and TRBJ2-7; perhaps D is TRBD1 or TRBD2 (6 bases each). Per the germline V gene, CDR1 is DFQATT and CDR2 is SNEGSKA (reference sequence). CDR3 length: 13 amino acids. V shed 3 bases and J shed 7 bases, with 16 bases lying between them. This chain's CDR3 is CSASYSWRGEQYF. The DNA for the CDR3 is TGCAGTGCTAGTTACAGTTGGAGGGGGGAGCAGTACTTC.